This T cell receptor (beta chain) was sequenced during a study of T cells in Graves' hyperthyroidism and ophthalmopathy. V lost 7 bases to trimming and J lost 2 bases; unmatched junction nucleotides: 9. The CDR3 spans 15 residues. From germline, CDR1 is SQVTM and CDR2 ANQGSEA. This clonotype was detected ten times or more. The investigators amplified TCR beta CDR3 regions from RNA transcripts. The HTBI primer set served for first-round RT-PCR of the TCR CDR3. TCRdb re-analysed the multiplex PCR reads in MiXCR, keeping a single row per CDR3 protein. Here the sample spans 640,000 or so distinct CDR3 sequences, 14% being singletons.

The receptor's source is a woman between 18 and 29 years old with Graves' ophthalmopathy. The sample consisted of blood. The chain couples TRBV29-1 to TRBJ2-1, with TRBD2 matching 9 bases. CDR3 protein: CSAKMASGTYNEQFF. CDR3 DNA sequence: TGCAGCGCCAAGATGGCTAGCGGGACCTACAATGAGCAGTTCTTC.